This T cell receptor beta chain was retrieved from a study of beta chain features in type 1 diabetes listed by TCRdb under 2018. Looking at the study overall: Mean age, gender distribution, total cell number and subset yield were not different between patients and healthy donors. Regulatory and stem cell-like memory subsets were obtained from only 8 patients and about eight healthy donors, while naive and central memory subsets were obtained from all 28 donors. A total of some 100,000,000 sorted cells were examined across all samples, and the number of cells per subset was strongly correlated with RNA yield. The study compared TCRB repertoires of sorted circulating CD4+ T cell subsets between recently diagnosed type 1 diabetes patients and matched healthy donors.

The entire isolated RNA was reverse transcribed using the High Capacity cDNA Reverse Transcription Kit, and thus expressed TCRB transcripts were sequenced. Deep immunoSEQ sequencing was applied to naive, central memory and regulatory T cell samples, giving an average of roughly 3.5 million total reads per sample. Sorted cells were lysed in RLT buffer and RNA was extracted with DNase-treated RNeasy Micro or Mini kits, depending on cell number. To prevent cross-contamination, every cell subset was processed on its own, while patient and healthy donor samples were processed together. The immunoSEQ multiplex PCR was used to amplify TCRB sequences from cDNA, generating 87-bp fragments that spanned the CDR3 region. Amplicons were sequenced on the Illumina HiSeq platform. Per the source publication's procedure: Synthetic template baselines were used to correct PCR bias computationally, reads within Hamming distance 2 were collapsed, and singletons that could not be merged were discarded. Reads were aligned against IMGT so that V, D and J genes, CDR3 length and insertions or deletions at six rearrangement sites could be assigned. Clonotype counts were normalized to sorted cell number within each subset before computing true diversity and Gini coefficients with the tcR R package. The overlap coefficient, calculated on TCRB nucleotide sequences, was used to quantify repertoire sharing. Out-of-frame TCRB sequences from naive cells were analyzed as a proxy for the pre-selection repertoire. TCRdb re-hosts the immuneACCESS table, in-frame sequences only. Its copies lack some clones; in the studies checked, an unresolved V gene accounts for under half of them, and the cause for the rest is not known. V and J calls and clone size are as listed in that table; D and trimming were resolved from the DNA. The sample table shows 900,000 or so clones, and 15% to 20% are seen once. The top ten clonotypes cover 0.02% to 0.025% of the sample.

Of note for this clone: Which antigen it targets is not known. Per-base qualities were not stored, and no clone one base away is much larger.

A single peripheral blood draw of around 100 mL on average was collected from each donor into heparinised tubes. A BD FACSAria II was used to sort naive, central memory, regulatory and stem cell-like memory CD4+ T cells with a panel that included CD45RO, CCR7, CD25, CD127, CD95 and CD27. Purity was above 95% for every sorted population. Right away, PBMCs were isolated by Lymphoprep density gradient centrifugation and were stained directly, with no culture step. To minimize batch effects, samples were stained and sorted in pairs, one healthy donor with one patient per experiment. Broader findings and caveats from the paper: The naive, central memory and regulatory TCRB repertoires appeared to resemble one another more closely among patients than among healthy donors. Shorter templates might be favored by PCR, yet because patient and control samples were amplified and corrected together, any such skew would affect both groups equally. Because cDNA rather than genomic DNA was sequenced, highly expressing activated cells could have been over-represented, although no difference in activation and CD3 levels was found between groups. HLA sub-analyses involved small numbers of individuals, so any influence of HLA type on TCRB rearrangement remained unresolved. Patients with type 1 diabetes made fewer insertions and deleted more nucleotides at VDJ recombination sites, implying thymic rearrangement abnormalities. A moderate but significant shortening of TCRB CDR3 length was observed in type 1 diabetes patients in all four CD4+ subsets.

The sample consisted of naive CD4+ T cells from blood. This sample's cell subset or site label indicates: true naive CD4+ T cells. The clonotype originates from a young woman in good health.

The encoded CDR3 is CASRAGGVAGELFF. The bases are TGTGCCAGCCGGGCGGGAGGCGTCGCCGGGGAGCTGTTTTTT. Here the chain combines TRBV7-2 and TRBJ2-2, and 8 junction bases match TRBD2. V and J are trimmed by 8 bases and 6 bases, and the gene matches miss 8 bases of the junction. The CDR3, from cysteine to phenylalanine, totals 14 residues. Only the CDR3 DNA is retained, 42 bases long and in frame from the first base. CDR1 and CDR2, looked up from the germline V gene, are SGHTA and FQGNSA.